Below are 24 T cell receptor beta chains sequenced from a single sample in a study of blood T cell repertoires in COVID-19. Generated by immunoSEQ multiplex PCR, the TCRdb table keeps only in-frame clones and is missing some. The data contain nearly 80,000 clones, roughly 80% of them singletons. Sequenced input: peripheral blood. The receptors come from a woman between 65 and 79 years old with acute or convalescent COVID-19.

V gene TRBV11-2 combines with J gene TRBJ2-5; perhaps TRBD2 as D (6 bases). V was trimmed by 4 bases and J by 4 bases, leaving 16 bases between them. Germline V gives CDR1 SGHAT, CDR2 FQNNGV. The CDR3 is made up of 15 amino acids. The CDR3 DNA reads TGTGCCAGCAGCTCCGGGACCGGGGGTGGAGAGACCCAGTACTTC. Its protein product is CASSSGTGGGETQYF.

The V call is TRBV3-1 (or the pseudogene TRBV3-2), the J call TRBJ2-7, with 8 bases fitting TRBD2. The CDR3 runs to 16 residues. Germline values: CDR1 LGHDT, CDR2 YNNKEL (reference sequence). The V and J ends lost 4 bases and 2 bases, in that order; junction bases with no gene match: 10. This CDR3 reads CASSPHVPGGPYEQYF. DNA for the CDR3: TGTGCCAGCAGCCCCCATGTTCCGGGAGGGCCCTACGAGCAGTACTTC.

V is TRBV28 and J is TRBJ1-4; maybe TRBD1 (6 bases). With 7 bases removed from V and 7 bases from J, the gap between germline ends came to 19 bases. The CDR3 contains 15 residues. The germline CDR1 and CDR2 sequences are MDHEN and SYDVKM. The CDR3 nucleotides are TGTGCCAGCACCAAAGGGGGGGCAAAGGGTGAAAAACTGTTTTTT. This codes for CASTKGGAKGEKLFF.

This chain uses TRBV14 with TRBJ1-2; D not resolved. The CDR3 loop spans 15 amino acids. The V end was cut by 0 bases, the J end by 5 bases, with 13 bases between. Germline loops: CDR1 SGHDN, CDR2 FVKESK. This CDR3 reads CASSQDLGAVYGYTF. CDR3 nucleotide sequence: TGTGCCAGCAGCCAAGATCTCGGAGCTGTATATGGCTACACCTTC.

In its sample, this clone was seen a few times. The CDR3 loop is CYEQGAGSPLHF. CDR3 nucleotide sequence: TGCTATGAACAGGGGGCAGGGTCACCCCTCCACTTT. V and J are TRBV29-1 and TRBJ1-6; 9 bases are shared with TRBD1. The germline V gene encodes CDR1 SQVTM and CDR2 ANQGSEA. CDR3 size: 12 residues.

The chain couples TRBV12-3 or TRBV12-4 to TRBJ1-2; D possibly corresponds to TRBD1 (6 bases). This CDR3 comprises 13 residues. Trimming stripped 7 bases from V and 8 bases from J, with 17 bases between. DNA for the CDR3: TGTGCCAGCACCCGAGCAACTCAGGGGGGCTACACCTTC. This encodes CASTRATQGGYTF.

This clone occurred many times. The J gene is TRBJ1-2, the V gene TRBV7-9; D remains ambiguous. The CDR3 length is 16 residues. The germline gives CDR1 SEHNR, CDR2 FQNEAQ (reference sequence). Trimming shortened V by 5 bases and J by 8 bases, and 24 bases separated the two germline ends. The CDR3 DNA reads TGTGCCAGCAGCCACCAGATGACGGATTATCCGCGGGGCTACACCTTC. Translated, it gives CASSHQMTDYPRGYTF.

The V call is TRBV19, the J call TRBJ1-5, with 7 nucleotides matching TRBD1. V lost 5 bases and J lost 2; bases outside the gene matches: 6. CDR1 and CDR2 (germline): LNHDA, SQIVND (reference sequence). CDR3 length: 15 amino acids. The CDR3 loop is CASSVTGSRNQPQHF. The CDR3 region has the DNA TGTGCCAGTAGTGTGACAGGGAGCCGCAATCAGCCCCAGCATTTT.

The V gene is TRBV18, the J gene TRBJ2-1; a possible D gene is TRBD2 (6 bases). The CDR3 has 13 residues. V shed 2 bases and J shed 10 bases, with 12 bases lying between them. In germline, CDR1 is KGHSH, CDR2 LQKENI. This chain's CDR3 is CASSPLRESEQFF. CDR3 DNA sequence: TGTGCCAGCTCACCATTACGGGAGAGCGAGCAGTTCTTC.

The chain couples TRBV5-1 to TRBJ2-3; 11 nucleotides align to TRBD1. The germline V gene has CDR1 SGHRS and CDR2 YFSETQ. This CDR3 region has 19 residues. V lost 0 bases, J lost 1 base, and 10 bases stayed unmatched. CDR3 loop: CASSLGTGGLAGGTDTQYF. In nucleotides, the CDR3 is TGCGCCAGCAGCTTGGGGACAGGGGGCTTAGCGGGAGGCACAGATACGCAGTATTTT.

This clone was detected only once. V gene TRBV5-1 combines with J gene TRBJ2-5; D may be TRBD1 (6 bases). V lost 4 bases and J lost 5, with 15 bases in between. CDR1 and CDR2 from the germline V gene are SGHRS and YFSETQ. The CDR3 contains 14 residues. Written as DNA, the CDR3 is TGCGCCAGCAGCGCTACAGGGTTACGGGAGACCCAGTACTTC. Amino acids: CASSATGLRETQYF.

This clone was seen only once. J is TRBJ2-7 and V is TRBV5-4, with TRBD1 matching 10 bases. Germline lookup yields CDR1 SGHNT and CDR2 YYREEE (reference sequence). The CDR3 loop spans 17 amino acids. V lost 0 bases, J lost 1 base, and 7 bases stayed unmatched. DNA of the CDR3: TGTGCCAGCAGCTTGGGGGACAGGGGCCCGTCTTCCTACGAGCAGTACTTC. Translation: CASSLGDRGPSSYEQYF.

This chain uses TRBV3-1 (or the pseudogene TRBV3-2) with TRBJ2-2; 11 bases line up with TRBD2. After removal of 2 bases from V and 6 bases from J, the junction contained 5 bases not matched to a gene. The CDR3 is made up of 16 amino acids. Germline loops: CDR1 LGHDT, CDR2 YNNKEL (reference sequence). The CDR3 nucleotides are TGTGCCAGCAGCCAACCCGGGACTAGCGGTTCCGGGGAGCTGTTTTTT. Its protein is CASSQPGTSGSGELFF.

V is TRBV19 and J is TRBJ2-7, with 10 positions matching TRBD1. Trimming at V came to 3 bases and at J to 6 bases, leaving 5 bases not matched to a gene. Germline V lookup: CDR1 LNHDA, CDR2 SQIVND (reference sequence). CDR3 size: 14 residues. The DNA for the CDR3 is TGTGCCAGTAGTATTGGGACAGGGGAAAGCGAGCAGTACTTC. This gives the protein CASSIGTGESEQYF.

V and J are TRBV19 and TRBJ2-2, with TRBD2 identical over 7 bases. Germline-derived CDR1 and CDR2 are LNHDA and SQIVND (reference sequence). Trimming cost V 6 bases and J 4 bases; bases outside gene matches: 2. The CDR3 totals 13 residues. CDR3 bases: TGTGCCAGTAGGGGGAGGGGCACCGGGGAGCTGTTTTTT. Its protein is CASRGRGTGELFF.

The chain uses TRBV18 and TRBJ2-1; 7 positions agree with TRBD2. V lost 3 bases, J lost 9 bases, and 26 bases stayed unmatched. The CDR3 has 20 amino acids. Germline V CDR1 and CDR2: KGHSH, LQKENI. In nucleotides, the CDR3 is TGTGCCAGCTCACCGGGCAGGCAAGATCCTAGCGGCACCTACGGTAGTGAGCAGTTCTTC. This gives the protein CASSPGRQDPSGTYGSEQFF.

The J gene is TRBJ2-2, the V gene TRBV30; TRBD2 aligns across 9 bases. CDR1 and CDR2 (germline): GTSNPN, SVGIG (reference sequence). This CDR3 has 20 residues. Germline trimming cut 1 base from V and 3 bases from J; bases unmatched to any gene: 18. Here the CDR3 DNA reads TGTGCCTGGAGTGCCGGGACTAGCTGGGGCGGGGGATCCTACACCGGGGAGCTGTTTTTT. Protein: CAWSAGTSWGGGSYTGELFF. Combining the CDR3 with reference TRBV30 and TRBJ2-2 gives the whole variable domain SQTIHQWPATLVQPVGSPLSLECTVEGTSNPNLYWYRQAAGRGLQLLFYSVGIGQISSEVPQNLSASRPQDRQFILSSKKLLLSDSGFYLCAWSAGTSWGGGSYTGELFFGEGSRLTVL.

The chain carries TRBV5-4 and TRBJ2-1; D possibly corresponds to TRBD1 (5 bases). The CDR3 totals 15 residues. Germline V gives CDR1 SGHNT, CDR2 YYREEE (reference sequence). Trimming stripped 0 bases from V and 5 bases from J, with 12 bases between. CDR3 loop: CASSLAQGINNEQFF. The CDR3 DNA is TGTGCCAGCAGCTTGGCCCAGGGAATCAACAATGAGCAGTTCTTC. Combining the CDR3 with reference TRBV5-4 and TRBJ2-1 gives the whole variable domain ETGVTQSPTHLIKTRGQQVTLRCSSQSGHNTVSWYQQALGQGPQFIFQYYREEENGRGNFPPRFSGLQFPNYSSELNVNALELDDSALYLCASSLAQGINNEQFFGPGTRLTVL.

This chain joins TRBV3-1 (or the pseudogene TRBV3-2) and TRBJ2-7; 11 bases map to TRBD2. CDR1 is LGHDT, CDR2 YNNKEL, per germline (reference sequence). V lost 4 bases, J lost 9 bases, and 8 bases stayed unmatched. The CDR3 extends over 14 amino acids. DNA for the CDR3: TGTGCCAGCAGCCTTCAAGGGGGACTAGCGGCGCAGTACTTC. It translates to CASSLQGGLAAQYF.

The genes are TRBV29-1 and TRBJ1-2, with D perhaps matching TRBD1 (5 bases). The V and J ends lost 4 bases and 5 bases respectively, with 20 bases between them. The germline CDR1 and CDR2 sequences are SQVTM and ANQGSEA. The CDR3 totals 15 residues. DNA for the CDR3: TGCAGCGTTGTTGGCAGGGAAAGCTCTAGGTATGGCTACACCTTC. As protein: CSVVGRESSRYGYTF.

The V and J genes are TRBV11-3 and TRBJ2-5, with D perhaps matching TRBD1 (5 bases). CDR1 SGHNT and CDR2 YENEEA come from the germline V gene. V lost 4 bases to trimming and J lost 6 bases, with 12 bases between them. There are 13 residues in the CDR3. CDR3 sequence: CASSSRVTQTQYF. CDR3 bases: TGTGCCAGCAGCTCCAGGGTTACACAGACCCAGTACTTC.

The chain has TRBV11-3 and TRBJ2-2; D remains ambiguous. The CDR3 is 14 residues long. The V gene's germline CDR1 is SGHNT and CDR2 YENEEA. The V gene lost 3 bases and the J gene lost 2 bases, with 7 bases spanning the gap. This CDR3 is CASSLGSNTGELFF. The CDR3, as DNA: TGTGCCAGCAGCTTGGGCTCCAACACCGGGGAGCTGTTTTTT.

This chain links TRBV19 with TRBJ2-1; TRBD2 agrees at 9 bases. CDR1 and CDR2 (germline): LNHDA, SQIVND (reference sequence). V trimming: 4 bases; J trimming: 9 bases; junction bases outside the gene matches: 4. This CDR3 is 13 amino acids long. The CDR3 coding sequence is TGTGCCAGTAGTAGTAGCGGGAGTGCTGAGCAGTTCTTC. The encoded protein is CASSSSGSAEQFF.

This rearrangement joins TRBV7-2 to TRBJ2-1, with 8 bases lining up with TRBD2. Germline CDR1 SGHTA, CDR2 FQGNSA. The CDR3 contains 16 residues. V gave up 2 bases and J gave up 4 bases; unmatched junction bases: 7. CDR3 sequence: CASSLSGTGGYNEQFF. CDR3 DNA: TGTGCCAGCAGCTTATCTGGGACGGGAGGGTACAATGAGCAGTTCTTC.